A selection of T cell receptor beta chains follows, all from one sample in a study of human T cells and chemical hapten exposure. One entry per CDR3 protein results from TCRdb running MiXCR on the RACE reads. The sample carries just under 65,000 distinct CDR3 sequences, approximately 10% recorded once. Sequences were derived from whole blood, sampled in connection with sensitization to the hapten diphenylcyclopropenone (DPC). These receptors came from a woman younger than 45 with alopecia areata. Some clones in this sample may be carry-over from other donors' samples. The CDR3 runs from the conserved cysteine through the conserved F or W. The D gene is left open where the match is weak. The size of a clone is reported for some rows only, either as once, few or many, or as a class for expanded clones.

length	V	size	D	J	DNA	CDR3
15	TRBV7-3	NA	TRBD1	TRBJ1-2	TGTGCCAGCAGCTTAACCGGACAGGGGGAAGGTGGCTACACCTTC	CASSLTGQGEGGYTF
12	TRBV30	few	NA	TRBJ1-3	TGTGCCTGGAGAACGATAGGAAACACCATATATTTT	CAWRTIGNTIYF
15	TRBV7-3	many	TRBD1	TRBJ1-2	TGTGCCAGCAGCCCGGACAGGGGGCAAGGCTATGGCTACACCTTC	CASSPDRGQGYGYTF
16	TRBV5-5	NA	NA	TRBJ1-1	TGTGCCAGCAGCTTGGAGGGTACAGGCCTGCCGACTGAAGCTTTCTTT	CASSLEGTGLPTEAFF
12	TRBV29-1	few	NA	TRBJ2-5	TGCAGCGGAGGACTGTATCAAGAGACCCAGTACTTC	CSGGLYQETQYF
12	TRBV2	many	NA	TRBJ1-2	TGTGCCAGCATAAGAGAACTCTATGGCTACACCTTC	CASIRELYGYTF
16	TRBV7-8	NA	NA	TRBJ2-6	TGTGCCAGCAGCTTAGTCCAGCTCTCTGGGGCCAACGTCCTGACTTTC	CASSLVQLSGANVLTF
14	TRBV28	few	NA	TRBJ2-7	TGTGCCAGCAGCACATGGGGGCGTTCCGGCGAGCAGTACTTC	CASSTWGRSGEQYF
12	TRBV28	many	NA	TRBJ1-1	TGTGCCAGCATCGGGGTGAACACTGAAGCTTTCTTT	CASIGVNTEAFF
15	TRBV4-3	NA	NA	TRBJ2-2	TGCGCCAGCAGCTATAGCGGAACGAACACCGGGGAGCTGTTTTTT	CASSYSGTNTGELFF
13	TRBV29-1	few	NA	TRBJ2-1	TGCAGCGTTGAAGGACAGGCCGCCCCTGAGCAGTTCTTC	CSVEGQAAPEQFF
13	TRBV20-1	NA	NA	TRBJ1-1	TGCAGTGCTCCGGAGGCCCAAATCACTGAAGCTTTCTTT	CSAPEAQITEAFF
13	TRBV12-3/TRBV12-4	few	NA	TRBJ2-1	TGTGCCAGCAGTTCGGGACCGGGGAATGAGCAGTTCTTC	CASSSGPGNEQFF
11	TRBV20-1	NA	TRBD1	TRBJ1-6	TGCAGTGCTTACAGGGGGAGCACCCTCCACTTT	CSAYRGSTLHF
15	TRBV25-1	NA	NA	TRBJ1-3	TGTGCCTTCATTCCGCGGGCAGCCTCTGGAAACACCATATATTTT	CAFIPRAASGNTIYF
14	TRBV18	NA	NA	TRBJ2-2	TGTGCCAGCTCACTGGGAAGCGTGTCCGGGGAGCTGTTTTTT	CASSLGSVSGELFF
16	TRBV28	NA	NA	TRBJ1-6	TGTGCCAGCAGTCTAGCAAGGAGTCCTGGAGATTCACCCCTCCACTTT	CASSLARSPGDSPLHF
15	TRBV7-8	many	NA	TRBJ2-3	TGTGCCAGCAGCAAAGGACAGCTCAACACAGATACGCAGTATTTT	CASSKGQLNTDTQYF
14	TRBV7-6	NA	NA	TRBJ2-1	TGTGCCAGCAGCTTAGGGTCGCAGGGTGGTGAGCAGTTCTTC	CASSLGSQGGEQFF
14	TRBV24-1	few	NA	TRBJ1-2	TGTGCCACCAGTGATTTCTTGTCGAACTATGGCTACACCTTC	CATSDFLSNYGYTF
14	TRBV7-8	few	NA	TRBJ2-1	TGTGCCAGCAGCTTAGCGCGGGATAACAATGAGCAGTTCTTC	CASSLARDNNEQFF
13	TRBV28	NA	NA	TRBJ2-5	TGTGCCAGCACCCCCCCCCACGGAGGGACCCAGTACTTC	CASTPPHGGTQYF
13	TRBV11-3	few	NA	TRBJ2-1	TGTGCCAGCAGCCTCGGACTATATAGTGAGCAGTTCTTC	CASSLGLYSEQFF
13	TRBV11-2	few	NA	TRBJ2-2	TGTGCCAGCAGCTTAAGGCAAATCGGGGAGCTGTTTTTT	CASSLRQIGELFF
19	TRBV28	many	TRBD1	TRBJ1-5	TGTGCCAGCACCACGGACAGGAGGTTTCGGGAGTCCGGCAATCAGCCCCAGCATTTT	CASTTDRRFRESGNQPQHF
15	TRBV7-2	few	NA	TRBJ1-4	TGTGCCAGCAGCGAGAAGGACACACTTAATGAAAAACTGTTTTTT	CASSEKDTLNEKLFF
14	TRBV7-8	few	TRBD2	TRBJ2-1	TGTGCCAGCAGCTCGGGGGGATCCTACAATGAGCAGTTCTTC	CASSSGGSYNEQFF
12	TRBV6-5	NA	TRBD2	TRBJ2-3	TGTGCCAGCAGCCGGGGACTAGCGGACCAGTATTTT	CASSRGLADQYF
14	TRBV27	many	NA	TRBJ2-3	TGTGCCAGCAGTTTTCGGGGAAGCACAGATACGCAGTATTTT	CASSFRGSTDTQYF
15	TRBV28	NA	NA	TRBJ1-3	TGTGCCAGCAGTTTATTAACCGTCTCTGGAAACACCATATATTTT	CASSLLTVSGNTIYF
15	TRBV4-3	NA	NA	TRBJ2-1	TGCGCCAGCAGCCTCGGGGCCGCCGTTGGGAATGAGCAGTTCTTC	CASSLGAAVGNEQFF
14	TRBV7-9	NA	NA	TRBJ2-1	TGTGCCAGCAGCTCAGACCCTGTTGGGGGTTTGTTGTTCTTC	CASSSDPVGGLLFF
12	TRBV10-2	few	NA	TRBJ1-1	TGCGCCAGCAGTACAGGGTTTTCTGAAGCTTTCTTT	CASSTGFSEAFF
15	TRBV11-2	NA	NA	TRBJ2-1	TGTGCCAGCAGCTTAGGGGGGCACAGGGAGCATGAGCAGTTCTTC	CASSLGGHREHEQFF
14	TRBV5-5	many	NA	TRBJ1-4	TGTGCCAGCAGCTTGGACAGCACTAATGAAAAACTGTTTTTT	CASSLDSTNEKLFF
16	TRBV19	many	TRBD1	TRBJ1-2	TGTGCCAGTAGTATCCGACGGACAGGCGGTAACTATGGCTACACCTTC	CASSIRRTGGNYGYTF
14	TRBV5-1	many	NA	TRBJ2-1	TGCGCCAGCAGCTGGACGGGACGAGACAATGAGCAGTTCTTC	CASSWTGRDNEQFF
15	TRBV11-2	few	TRBD2	TRBJ2-3	TGTGCCAGCACCCAACTAGCGGGGGGGCCCGATACGCAGTATTTT	CASTQLAGGPDTQYF
14	TRBV2	few	NA	TRBJ2-7	TGTGCCAGCAGTCACATAGGGGTAGTCTACGAGCAGTACTTC	CASSHIGVVYEQYF
15	TRBV18	few	NA	TRBJ1-2	TGTGCCAGCTCACTCGATTACAGGGTTTCCTATGGCTACACCTTC	CASSLDYRVSYGYTF
12	TRBV6-4	few	NA	TRBJ2-7	TGTGCCAGCAGTGACTCGGGGATGAGGCTACACTTC	CASSDSGMRLHF
13	TRBV7-3	many	NA	TRBJ2-6	TGTGCCAGCAGAAATTCTGGGGCCAACGTCCTGACTTTC	CASRNSGANVLTF
16	TRBV18	few	NA	TRBJ1-6	TGTGCCAGCTCACCACGATTGGGCAGGGATAATTCACCCCTCCACTTT	CASSPRLGRDNSPLHF
17	TRBV11-2	many	NA	TRBJ2-4	TGTGCCAGCAGCCACCCCGACAGGAATTGGGCCAAAAACATTCAGTACTTC	CASSHPDRNWAKNIQYF
16	TRBV28	few	NA	TRBJ2-4	TGTGCCAGCAGTTTAGAAGTAGGAGGGCGACGGGGCATTCAGTACTTC	CASSLEVGGRRGIQYF
14	TRBV5-1	NA	TRBD1	TRBJ2-7	TGCGCCAGCAGCTCGGGGACAGGGCTTTACGAGCAGTACTTC	CASSSGTGLYEQYF
13	TRBV29-1	few	NA	TRBJ1-1	TGCAGCGTTGGGAGAGGGGTGAACACTGAAGCTTTCTTT	CSVGRGVNTEAFF
13	TRBV10-1	NA	NA	TRBJ2-5	TGCGCCAGCAGTGAGCGCGGACAAGAGACCCAGTACTTC	CASSERGQETQYF
18	TRBV15	few	TRBD2	TRBJ2-1	TGTGCCACCAGCAGAGATCAAAATCTAGCGGGGGCTCACAATGAGCAGTTCTTC	CATSRDQNLAGAHNEQFF
14	TRBV7-2	few	NA	TRBJ2-7	TGTGCCAGCAGCTTTGGACAGTTCGACTACGAGCAGTACTTC	CASSFGQFDYEQYF
13	TRBV5-1	many	TRBD1	TRBJ1-1	TGCGCCAGCAGCCGTACAGGGGTTACTGAAGCTTTCTTT	CASSRTGVTEAFF
21	TRBV4-3	NA	NA	TRBJ2-7	TGCGCCAGCAGCCAGCTCGCCCACGACAGGGGGCCAAGCGGGAGGGTTTACGAGCAGTACTTC	CASSQLAHDRGPSGRVYEQYF
18	TRBV5-1	many	TRBD2	TRBJ2-7	TGCGCCAGCAGCCCGGAAGGACTAGCGGGGTCGGACGTCTACGAGCAGTACTTC	CASSPEGLAGSDVYEQYF
15	TRBV11-2	few	NA	TRBJ2-3	TGTGCCAGCAGCTTGGAGGGGGGGGCAAGCGGTACGCAGTATTTT	CASSLEGGASGTQYF
18	TRBV7-9	many	NA	TRBJ2-1	TGTGCCAGCAGCTCTACCCTTACCACTAGCCGCTCCTACAATGAGCAGTCCTTC	CASSSTLTTSRSYNEQSF